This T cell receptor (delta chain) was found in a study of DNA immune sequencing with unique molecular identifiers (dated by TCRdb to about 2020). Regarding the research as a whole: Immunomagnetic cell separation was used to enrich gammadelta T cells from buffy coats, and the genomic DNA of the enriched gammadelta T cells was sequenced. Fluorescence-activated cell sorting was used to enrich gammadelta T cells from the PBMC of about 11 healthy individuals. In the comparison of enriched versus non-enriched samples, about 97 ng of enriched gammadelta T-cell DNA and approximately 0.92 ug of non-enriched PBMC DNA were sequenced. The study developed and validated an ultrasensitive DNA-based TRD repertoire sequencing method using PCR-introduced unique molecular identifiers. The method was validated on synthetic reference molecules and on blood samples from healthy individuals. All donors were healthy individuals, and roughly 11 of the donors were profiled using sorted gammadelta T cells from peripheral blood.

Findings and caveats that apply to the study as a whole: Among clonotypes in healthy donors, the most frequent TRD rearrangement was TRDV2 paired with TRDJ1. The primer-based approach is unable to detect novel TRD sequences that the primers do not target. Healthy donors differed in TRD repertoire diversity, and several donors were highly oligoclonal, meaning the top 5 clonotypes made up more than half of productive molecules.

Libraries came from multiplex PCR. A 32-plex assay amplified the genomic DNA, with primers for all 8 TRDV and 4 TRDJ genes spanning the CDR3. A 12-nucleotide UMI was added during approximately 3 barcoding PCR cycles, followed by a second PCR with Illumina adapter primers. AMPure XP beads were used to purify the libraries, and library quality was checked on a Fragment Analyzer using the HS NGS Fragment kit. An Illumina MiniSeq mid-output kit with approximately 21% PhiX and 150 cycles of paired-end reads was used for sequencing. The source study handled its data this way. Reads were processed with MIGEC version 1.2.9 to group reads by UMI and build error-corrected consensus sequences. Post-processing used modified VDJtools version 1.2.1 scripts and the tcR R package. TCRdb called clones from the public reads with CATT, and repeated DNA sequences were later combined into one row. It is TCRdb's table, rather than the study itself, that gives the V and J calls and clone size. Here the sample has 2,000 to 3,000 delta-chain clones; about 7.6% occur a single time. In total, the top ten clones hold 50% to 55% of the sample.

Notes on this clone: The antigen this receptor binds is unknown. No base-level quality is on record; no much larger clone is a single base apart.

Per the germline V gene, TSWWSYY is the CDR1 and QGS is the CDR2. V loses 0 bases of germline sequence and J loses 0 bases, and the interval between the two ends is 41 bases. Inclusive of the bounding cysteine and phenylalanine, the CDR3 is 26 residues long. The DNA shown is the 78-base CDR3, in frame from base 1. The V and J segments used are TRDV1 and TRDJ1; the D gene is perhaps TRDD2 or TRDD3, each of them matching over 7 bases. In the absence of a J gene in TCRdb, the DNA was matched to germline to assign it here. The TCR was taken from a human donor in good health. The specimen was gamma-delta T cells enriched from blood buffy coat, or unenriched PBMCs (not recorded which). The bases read TGTGCTCTTGGGGAACTCCAGCCCCGTCGACTTCCTATTATGCCCTGGGGGCCCACATACACCGATAAACTCATCTTT. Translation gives CALGELQPRRLPIMPWGPTYTDKLIF.